The 11 T cell receptor beta chains in this list originate from one sample, sequenced in a study of blood T cell repertoires in COVID-19. TCRdb keeps only in-frame clones here, not all; method: immunoSEQ multiplex PCR. The sample lists some 250,000 clones; about 85% were seen once. The sample taken for sequencing was peripheral blood. These receptors were obtained from a man between 60 and 75 years old with acute or convalescent COVID-19.

V usage is TRBV19 and J usage is TRBJ2-7, with 11 bases lining up with TRBD2. Germline V gene sequence: CDR1 LNHDA, CDR2 SQIVND (reference sequence). The CDR3 contains 15 residues. The trim removed 4 bases at V and 3 bases at J, leaving 5 bases unmatched. In nucleotides, the CDR3 is TGTGCCAGTAGTACCACCGGGACTAGCGGCTACGAGCAGTACTTC. Protein sequence: CASSTTGTSGYEQYF.

The chain carries TRBV7-9 and TRBJ1-4; 10 bases fit TRBD1. Germline V gene lookup returns CDR1 SEHNR and CDR2 FQNEAQ (reference sequence). The CDR3 length is 17 residues. J gave up 5 bases and V 0 bases, and 6 bases lay outside the gene matches. CDR3 DNA sequence: TGTGCCAGCAGCTTAGCGTGGACAGGGGGAATAAATGAAAAACTGTTTTTT. It yields the protein CASSLAWTGGINEKLFF.

This clone appeared once. The V call is TRBV7-9, the J call TRBJ2-3, with 7 nucleotides matching TRBD2. The CDR3 has 14 amino acids. After removal of 5 bases from V and 3 bases from J, the junction contained 5 bases not matched to a gene. CDR1 is SEHNR, CDR2 FQNEAQ, per germline (reference sequence). The CDR3 coding sequence is TGTGCCAGCAGCGGGGAGGGCCTAACAGATACGCAGTATTTT. Its translation: CASSGEGLTDTQYF.

This clone was recorded at least ten times. This chain links TRBV9 with TRBJ2-2; a weak D match, TRBD2 (6 bases). V was cut by 3 bases and J by 1 base, with 13 bases left in between. This CDR3 has 16 amino acids. The germline CDR1 and CDR2 sequences are SGDLS and YYNGEE. The CDR3, as DNA: TGTGCCAGCAGCGCCCGGGACTTGCTGAACACCGGGGAGCTGTTTTTT. Translated: CASSARDLLNTGELFF.

The rearrangement uses TRBV5-4 and TRBJ2-3; 9 bases match TRBD2. This CDR3 has 15 amino acids. V lost 4 bases, J lost 2 bases, and 5 bases stayed unmatched. Looked up from germline, CDR1 is SGHNT and CDR2 is YYREEE (reference sequence). CDR3 in amino acids: CASSDSGSATDTQYF. CDR3 DNA: TGTGCCAGCAGCGATAGCGGGAGCGCCACAGATACGCAGTATTTT. Full variable domain (missing parts from reference TRBV5-4 and TRBJ2-3): ETGVTQSPTHLIKTRGQQVTLRCSSQSGHNTVSWYQQALGQGPQFIFQYYREEENGRGNFPPRFSGLQFPNYSSELNVNALELDDSALYLCASSDSGSATDTQYFGPGTRLTVL.

This clone was seen a few times. The CDR3 DNA sequence: TGTGCCAGCAGTCCCCGACAGGGCTACACCTTC. Translated: CASSPRQGYTF. V and J are TRBV28 and TRBJ1-2; a possible D gene is TRBD1 (5 bases). The CDR3 loop spans 11 amino acids. V gave up 5 bases and J gave up 8 bases, with 9 bases separating them. Germline-derived CDR1 and CDR2 are MDHEN and SYDVKM.

The chain couples TRBV5-6 to TRBJ1-5; 8 bases map to TRBD1. The CDR3 has 14 residues. The J segment lost 7 bases and the V segment lost 2 bases, leaving 5 bases of the junction unmatched. Germline V CDR1 and CDR2: SGHDT, YYEEEE. Written as DNA, the CDR3 is TGTGCCAGCAGCTTCAGGACAGGGAGGCAGCCCCAGCATTTT. Protein product: CASSFRTGRQPQHF.

The CDR3 DNA reads as TGTGCCAGTAGTATAGCCCAGGGTGGGGGGGATGAGCAGTTCTTC. Translation: CASSIAQGGGDEQFF. The genes are TRBV19 and TRBJ2-1, with 7 bases identical to TRBD2. The CDR3 is made up of 15 amino acids. The V gene's germline CDR1 is LNHDA and CDR2 SQIVND (reference sequence). The junction had 8 bases not matched to a gene; V was cut back by 1 base and J by 8 bases.

V gene TRBV27 combines with J gene TRBJ2-6; possible D gene TRBD2, 6 bases. The V gene's germline CDR1 is MNHEY and CDR2 SMNVEV (reference sequence). Trimming removed 4 bases at V and 4 bases at J, with 17 bases between. This CDR3 region has 17 residues. DNA for the CDR3: TGTGCCAGCAGTTCTCCGGGGACCGGAGGGGGGGCCAACGTCCTGACTTTC. This encodes CASSSPGTGGGANVLTF.

The CDR3 DNA sequence: TGCGCCAGCAGCTTGGTCACAGGGCTCTCCTACGAGCAGTACTTC. Amino acid sequence: CASSLVTGLSYEQYF. V is TRBV5-1 and J is TRBJ2-7; D is possibly TRBD1 (6 bases). Germline V gives CDR1 SGHRS, CDR2 YFSETQ. V gave up 0 bases and J gave up 0 bases, with 10 bases separating them. The CDR3 is made up of 15 amino acids. Complete variable domain (other parts from reference TRBV5-1 and TRBJ2-7): KAGVTQTPRYLIKTRGQQVTLSCSPISGHRSVSWYQQTPGQGLQFLFEYFSETQRNKGNFPGRFSGRQFSNSRSEMNVSTLELGDSALYLCASSLVTGLSYEQYFGPGTRLTVT.

In DNA form, the CDR3 reads TGCAGCGTGATGCTAGCGGGAGAGTCCTACGAGCAGTACTTC. Its protein is CSVMLAGESYEQYF. This chain connects TRBV29-1 to TRBJ2-7, with TRBD2 matching over 10 bases. The V segment lost 6 bases and the J segment 1 base; nucleotides outside the gene matches: 6. Germline V gene data show CDR1 as SQVTM and CDR2 as ANQGSEA. The CDR3 is 14 residues long.